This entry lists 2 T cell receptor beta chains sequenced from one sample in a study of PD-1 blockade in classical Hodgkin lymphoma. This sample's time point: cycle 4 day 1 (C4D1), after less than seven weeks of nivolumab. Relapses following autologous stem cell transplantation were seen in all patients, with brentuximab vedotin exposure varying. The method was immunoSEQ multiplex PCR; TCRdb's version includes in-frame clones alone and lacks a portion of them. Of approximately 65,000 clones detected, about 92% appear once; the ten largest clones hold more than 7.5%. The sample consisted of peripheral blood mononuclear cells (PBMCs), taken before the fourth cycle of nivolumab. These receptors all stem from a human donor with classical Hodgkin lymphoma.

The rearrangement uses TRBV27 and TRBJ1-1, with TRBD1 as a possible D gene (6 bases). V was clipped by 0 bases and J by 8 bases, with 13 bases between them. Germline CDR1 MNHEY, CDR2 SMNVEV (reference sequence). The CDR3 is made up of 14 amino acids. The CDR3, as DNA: TGTGCCAGCAGTTTATCCCCTCCCGGGACAGAAGCTTTCTTT. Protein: CASSLSPPGTEAFF.

CDR3 sequence reads: CASSLEQGALEQYF. The CDR3 DNA sequence: TGCGCCAGCAGCTTGGAACAGGGGGCTCTCGAGCAGTACTTC. The chain is built from TRBV5-1 and TRBJ2-7, with 9 bases identical to TRBD1. Germline values: CDR1 SGHRS, CDR2 YFSETQ. This CDR3 contains 14 residues. V lost 0 bases and J lost 6; bases outside the gene matches: 4. Complete variable domain (other parts from reference TRBV5-1 and TRBJ2-7): KAGVTQTPRYLIKTRGQQVTLSCSPISGHRSVSWYQQTPGQGLQFLFEYFSETQRNKGNFPGRFSGRQFSNSRSEMNVSTLELGDSALYLCASSLEQGALEQYFGPGTRLTVT.